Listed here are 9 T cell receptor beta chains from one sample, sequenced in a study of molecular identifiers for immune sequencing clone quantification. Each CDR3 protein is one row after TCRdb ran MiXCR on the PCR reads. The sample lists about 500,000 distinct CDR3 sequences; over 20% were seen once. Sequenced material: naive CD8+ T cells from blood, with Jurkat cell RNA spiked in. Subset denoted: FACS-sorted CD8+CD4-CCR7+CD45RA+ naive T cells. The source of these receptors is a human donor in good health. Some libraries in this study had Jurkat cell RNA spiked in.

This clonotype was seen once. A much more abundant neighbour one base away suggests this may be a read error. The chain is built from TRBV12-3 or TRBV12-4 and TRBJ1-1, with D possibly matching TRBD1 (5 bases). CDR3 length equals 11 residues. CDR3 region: CASTRDGVASF. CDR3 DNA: TGTGCCAGCACTAGGGACGGAGTAGCTTCCTTT.

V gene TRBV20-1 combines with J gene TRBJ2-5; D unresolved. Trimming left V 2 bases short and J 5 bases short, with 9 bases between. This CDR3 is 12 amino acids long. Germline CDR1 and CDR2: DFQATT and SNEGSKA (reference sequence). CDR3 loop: CSARLEVETQYF. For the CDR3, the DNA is TGCAGTGCTAGACTAGAAGTGGAGACCCAGTACTTC.

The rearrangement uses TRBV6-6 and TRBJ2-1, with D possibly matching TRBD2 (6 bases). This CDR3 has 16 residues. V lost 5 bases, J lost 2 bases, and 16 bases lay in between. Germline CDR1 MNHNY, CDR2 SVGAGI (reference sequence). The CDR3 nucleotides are TGTGCCAGCAGTCCACCAACGGGGGAGACCTACAATGAGCAGTTCTTC. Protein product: CASSPPTGETYNEQFF.

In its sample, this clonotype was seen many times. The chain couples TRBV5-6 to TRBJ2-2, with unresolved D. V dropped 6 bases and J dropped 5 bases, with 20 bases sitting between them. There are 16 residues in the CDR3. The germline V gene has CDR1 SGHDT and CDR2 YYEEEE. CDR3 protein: CASNGPPPVRTGELFF. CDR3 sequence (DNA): TGTGCCAGCAACGGACCCCCCCCGGTGAGGACCGGGGAGCTGTTTTTT.

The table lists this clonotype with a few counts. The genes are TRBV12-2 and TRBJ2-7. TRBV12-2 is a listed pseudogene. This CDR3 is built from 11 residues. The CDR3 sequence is CASRLSREQYF. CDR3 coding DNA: TGTGCAAGTCGCCTCAGTAGGGAGCAGTACTTC.

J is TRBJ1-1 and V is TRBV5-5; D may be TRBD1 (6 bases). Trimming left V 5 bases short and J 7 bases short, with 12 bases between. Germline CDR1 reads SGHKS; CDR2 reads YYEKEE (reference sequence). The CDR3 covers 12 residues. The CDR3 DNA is TGTGCCAGCAGGGATAGGGGGGGTGAAGCTTTCTTT. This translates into CASRDRGGEAFF.

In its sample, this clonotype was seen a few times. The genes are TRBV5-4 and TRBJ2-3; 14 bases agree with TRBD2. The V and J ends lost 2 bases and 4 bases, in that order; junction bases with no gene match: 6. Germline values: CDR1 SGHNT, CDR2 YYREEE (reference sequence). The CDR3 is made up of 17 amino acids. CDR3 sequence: CASSFGTSGSGPDTQYF. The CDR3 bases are TGTGCCAGCAGCTTTGGGACTAGCGGGAGCGGGCCAGATACGCAGTATTTT. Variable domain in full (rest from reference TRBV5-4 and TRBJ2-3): ETGVTQSPTHLIKTRGQQVTLRCSSQSGHNTVSWYQQALGQGPQFIFQYYREEENGRGNFPPRFSGLQFPNYSSELNVNALELDDSALYLCASSFGTSGSGPDTQYFGPGTRLTVL.

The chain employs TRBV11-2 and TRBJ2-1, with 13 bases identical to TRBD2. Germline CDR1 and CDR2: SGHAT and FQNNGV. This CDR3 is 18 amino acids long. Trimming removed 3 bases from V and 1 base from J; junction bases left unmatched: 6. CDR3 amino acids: CASSFGLAGDRSYNEQFF. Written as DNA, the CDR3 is TGTGCCAGCAGCTTTGGACTAGCGGGAGACCGGTCCTACAATGAGCAGTTCTTC.

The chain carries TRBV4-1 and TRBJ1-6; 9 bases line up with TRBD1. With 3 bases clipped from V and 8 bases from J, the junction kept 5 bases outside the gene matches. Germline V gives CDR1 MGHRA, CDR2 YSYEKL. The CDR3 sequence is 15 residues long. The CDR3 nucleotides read TGCGCCAGCAGCCAGACAACAGGGGGCCATTCACCCCTCCACTTT. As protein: CASSQTTGGHSPLHF.